The T cell receptor beta chain described here comes from a study of Graves' ophthalmopathy and Graves' hyperthyroidism (dated by TCRdb to 2016 to 2018). In the study overall: Peripheral blood samples were taken at the time of initial diagnosis, before any treatment was given. An independent validation cohort comprised roughly 20 hyperthyroidism patients and 15 to 17 patients who later progressed from hyperthyroidism to ophthalmopathy. In total, some 130 blood samples were TCR-sequenced: around 42 ophthalmopathy, 75 hyperthyroidism and roughly 17 hyperthyroidism-to-ophthalmopathy patients. In a handful of hyperthyroidism patients, the T-cell repertoire of thyroid tissue was compared with the T-cell repertoire of blood. To tell Graves' ophthalmopathy apart from Graves' hyperthyroidism, and to predict which patients would progress to ophthalmopathy, the study relied on TCR beta repertoire signatures. To explore V-J signatures distinguishing ophthalmopathy from hyperthyroidism, a discovery set of about a hundred patients (about 44 ophthalmopathy, around 55 stable hyperthyroidism) was enrolled. Following sampling, methimazole starting at 30 mg daily was administered to hyperthyroidism patients, and high-dose intravenous methylprednisolone was administered to ophthalmopathy patients.

TCR beta CDR3 regions were amplified from RNA transcripts for repertoire sequencing. HTBI primers and the Qiagen OneStep RT-PCR kit were used in a first-round RT-PCR, which was followed by a second-round multiplex PCR, size selection and purification. Libraries were sequenced on an Illumina HiSeq2000 using paired-end 100 bp reads. Per the source publication's procedure: Reads were processed with SOAPnuke, discarding reads with adapters, uncalled bases, mean Phred below 15, or no exact constant-primer or identifier match. High-quality paired reads were merged with COPE v1.2.5. Clonotypes were defined as unique nucleotide sequences and were aligned to IMGT TRB V, D and J references using MiTCR v1.1. The analysis was limited to V-J combinations with a frequency above 0.0001, which together covered just over 98% of the repertoires. A TCR clonal expansion and chaos score per V-J combination was defined as the ratio of F50 clonal expansion to chaos observed in the TCRdist matrix. Features were reduced by Welch's t-statistics and random forest to approximately 13 V-J combinations, which fed a naive Bayes classifier. The Morisita-Horn index was used to measure how similar the thyroid and blood repertoires were. TCRdb reran the public reads through fastp at Q25 and MiXCR, keeping productive beta chains. All rows with the same CDR3 protein become a single entry with the most common DNA and genes. These V and J calls derive from TCRdb rather than the authors' analysis. The sample yields under 350,000 distinct CDR3 sequences; about a sixth were counted once. Over 9% of the sample is held by the ten biggest clonotypes.

Concerning this clonotype itself: Its antigen remains unidentified. Base-call qualities are not available, and no considerably larger clone is one nucleotide away.

Patients with ophthalmopathy had moderately to severely active disease, with a Clinical Activity Score of 3 or more, a NOSPECS grade of 4 or more, and a disease duration of less than 3 months. Patients were excluded if they had other autoimmune diseases, uncontrolled infections, pregnancy or lactation. Clinical symptoms, serum thyroxine, TRAb, thyroid ultrasound and orbital computed tomography were used for diagnosis. Using Ficoll-Paque density gradient centrifugation, PBMCs were isolated from 10 ml of fresh peripheral blood. Total RNA was extracted with Trizol reagent and quality-checked on an Agilent 2100 Bioanalyzer. The study at large found these results: The 13-signature model separated ophthalmopathy from stable hyperthyroidism with approximately 90% sensitivity and approximately 83% specificity in cross-validation, and 80%/75% in the test set. No statistical method was used to predetermine the sample size, and group allocation was not hidden from the investigators. Most of the expanded thyroid clonotypes with a frequency above 0.001 were also detected in blood, and it was suggested that the thyroid immune response may be reflected by blood repertoires. In validation, the model predicted ophthalmopathy progression with over 60% sensitivity and roughly 72% specificity; roughly 12 predicted patients were CT-confirmed with GO in a median of approximately six months.

The CDR3 numbers 15 residues from cysteine through phenylalanine. Only the CDR3 portion is preserved as DNA: 45 bases, with reading frame beginning at the first base. Sequences SGHAT (CDR1) and FQNNGV (CDR2) are obtained from the germline V gene. The V end gives up 3 bases and the J end 5 bases, leaving 7 bases in the junction not matched to a gene. This receptor was obtained from an adult man with Graves' ophthalmopathy. Sequenced sample: peripheral blood. The rearranged segments are TRBV11-2 and TRBJ2-1, with TRBD2 matching 7 junction bases. CDR3 reads: CASSLDQRGHNEQFF. DNA sequence: TGTGCCAGCAGCTTGGATCAGCGGGGACACAATGAGCAGTTCTTC.